The entry below describes one TCR beta chain. This entry is derived from a study of shared clonotypes between healthy human individuals. Study summary: A donor's plate count was three for CD4 naive and three for CD4 memory; CD8 naive had two and CD8 memory one.

Only in-frame clones appear in the TCRdb table, and some are missing; sequencing was by immunoSEQ multiplex PCR. There are about 1.4 million clones in the sample; 95% to 97% occur only once, and 1.2% lies in the top ten. A CD45RA+ naive subset and a CD45RA-negative memory subset were split from CD4+ cells. The TCR originated in a man aged 30-40 years in good health. Material: naive CD4+ T cells sorted from blood. Described subset: CD45RA+ positively selected.

The CDR3 DNA reads as TGTGCCAGCTCCCGCGGACAGGGCGGCTACGAGCAGTACTTC. It is translated as CASSRGQGGYEQYF. V gene TRBV18 combines with J gene TRBJ2-7, with 8 bases fitting TRBD1. V lost 6 bases to trimming and J lost 3 bases; unmatched junction nucleotides: 7. The CDR3 loop spans 14 amino acids. The germline V gene has CDR1 KGHSH and CDR2 LQKENI. Together with reference TRBV18 and TRBJ2-7, the CDR3 gives the full variable domain: NAGVMQNPRHLVRRRGQEARLRCSPMKGHSHVYWYRQLPEEGLKFMVYLQKENIIDESGMPKERFSAEFPKEGPSILRIQQVVRGDSAAYFCASSRGQGGYEQYFGPGTRLTVT.